A selection of T cell receptor beta chains follows, all from one sample in a study of low-dose radiotherapy and immunotherapy resistance in tumors. TCRdb redid the calling of the reads with MiXCR, one entry per CDR3 protein. Of around 57,000 distinct CDR3 sequences in the sample, roughly 31% were seen once. The sequencing used PBMCs, collected after low-dose radiotherapy plus immunotherapy. The receptors here all came from a male donor with rectosigmoid adenocarcinoma. The CDR3 runs from the conserved cysteine through the conserved F or W. The order of the fields is clone size, J gene, D gene, V gene, CDR3 DNA, CDR3 protein. A D gene is named only where the DNA matches it firmly. Not all rows give a size; the values are once, few, many and, for expanded clones, a class.

>NA|TRBJ2-5|NA|TRBV3-1
TGTGCCAGCAGTCCGCGGGTTCAAGAGACCCAGTACTTC
CASSPRVQETQYF
>NA|TRBJ2-3|TRBD2|TRBV19
TGTGCCAGTAGTTCCCAGCGGGGAGATACGCAGTATTTT
CASSSQRGDTQYF
>many|TRBJ1-3|NA|TRBV7-2
TGTGCCAGCAGCTTAGGGGGAACAGCGCACTCTGGAAACACCATATATTTT
CASSLGGTAHSGNTIYF
>many|TRBJ2-7|NA|TRBV25-1
TGTGCCAGCAGTCCCCGGGGCCGACTCTCCTACGAGCAGTACTTC
CASSPRGRLSYEQYF
>NA|TRBJ2-7|NA|TRBV20-1
TGCAGTGCTAGAGAGGGAGCCTCCTACGAGCAGTACTTC
CSAREGASYEQYF
>many|TRBJ2-5|TRBD1|TRBV7-2
TGTGCCAGCAGCTTAGAGGGACAGGGGGTAGAGACCCAGTACTTC
CASSLEGQGVETQYF
>NA|TRBJ2-2|TRBD2|TRBV4-2
TGTGCCAGGAGCCTAAGCGGGGGGAACACCGGGGAGATGTTTTTT
CARSLSGGNTGEMFF
>many|TRBJ2-1|NA|TRBV7-2
TGTGCCAGCAGCCAGGGAAGCAACAATGAGCAGTTCTTC
CASSQGSNNEQFF
>NA|TRBJ2-3|TRBD2|TRBV11-2
TGTGCCAGCTCTAGCGGGGGCACAGATACGCAGTATTTT
CASSSGGTDTQYF
>NA|TRBJ2-3|TRBD2|TRBV9
TGTGCCAGCAGCGTAGAAGGCGGGGGGTACACAGATACGCAGTATTTT
CASSVEGGGYTDTQYF
>many|TRBJ2-7|NA|TRBV14
TGTGCCAGCAGCCAAGATCTTATTGCCGTGGGGCAGTACTTC
CASSQDLIAVGQYF
>many|TRBJ1-5|NA|TRBV5-1
TGCGCCAGCAGCGCGGGACCGGGCAATCAGCCCCAGCATTTT
CASSAGPGNQPQHF
>many|TRBJ2-7|TRBD1|TRBV12-3/TRBV12-4
TGTGCCAGCAGTCCCGGGACAGGGATGAGCTCCTACGAGCAGTACTTC
CASSPGTGMSSYEQYF
>many|TRBJ1-5|NA|TRBV7-2
TGTGCCAGCAGCCAACAGGATAGCAATCAGCCCCAGCATTTT
CASSQQDSNQPQHF
>many|TRBJ2-1|NA|TRBV12-5
TGTGCTAGTGGTTTGGTATTAGGGAAAGGCCTTGTGGGCAATGAGCAGTTCTTC
CASGLVLGKGLVGNEQFF
>many|TRBJ1-1|TRBD1|TRBV18
TGTGCCAGCTCAGCCTACAGGGGTAACACTGAAGCTTTCTTT
CASSAYRGNTEAFF
>NA|TRBJ2-3|NA|TRBV12-3/TRBV12-4
TGTGCCAGCCGTCCCGAAGGAACTAGCACAGATACGCAGTATTTT
CASRPEGTSTDTQYF
>many|TRBJ2-1|NA|TRBV4-2
TGTGCCAGCAGCCAAGATCGCTGGGGACTCAGCTCCTACAATGAGCAGTTCTTC
CASSQDRWGLSSYNEQFF
>many|TRBJ2-7|TRBD1|TRBV12-3/TRBV12-4
TGTGCCAGCAGATCGAGGACAGGGGCCTACGAGCAGTACTTC
CASRSRTGAYEQYF
>many|TRBJ1-5|TRBD1|TRBV20-1
TGCAGTGCTTCGGCCAACGCGGCAGGGGGGGGTCAGCCCCAGCATTTT
CSASANAAGGGQPQHF
>few|TRBJ2-2|TRBD1|TRBV6-5
TGTGCCAGCAGTTACCAGGGGGCGATCACCGGGGAGCTGTTTTTT
CASSYQGAITGELFF
>many|TRBJ2-2|NA|TRBV6-2/TRBV6-3
TGTGCCAGCAGTTACGATAGCGGCACCGGGGAGCTGTTTTTT
CASSYDSGTGELFF
>many|TRBJ2-3|NA|TRBV2
TGTGCCAGCACTAAACCGGGCCTCAGTACGCAGTATTTT
CASTKPGLSTQYF
>many|TRBJ1-5|TRBD1|TRBV20-1
TGCAGTGCTAGCCGGACAGGGGGGGGGGGATACAATCAGCCCCAGCATTTT
CSASRTGGGGYNQPQHF
>many|TRBJ1-6|NA|TRBV11-2
TGTGCCAGCAGCTCATTTGAGAGCTCCTATAATTCACCCCTCCACTTT
CASSSFESSYNSPLHF
>many|TRBJ1-6|NA|TRBV7-6
TGTGCCAGCAGCCTGGGGGGGGGAGGTTCACCCCTCCACTTT
CASSLGGGGSPLHF
>NA|TRBJ1-5|NA|TRBV13
TGTGCCAGCAGCTTAGGACAGGGCAATCAGCCCCAGCGTTTT
CASSLGQGNQPQRF
>few|TRBJ2-1|NA|TRBV28
TGTGCCAGCATCAGGCCCGGACTTTACAATGAGCAGTTCTTC
CASIRPGLYNEQFF
>many|TRBJ1-1|NA|TRBV6-2/TRBV6-3
TGTGCCAGCAGTGAGGCCAGGGGGAACACTGAAGCTTTCTTT
CASSEARGNTEAFF
>many|TRBJ2-1|TRBD2|TRBV6-2/TRBV6-3
TGTGCCAGCAGCCAGGGGGCAATAGCGGGAGGGGTCAATGAGCAGTTCTTC
CASSQGAIAGGVNEQFF
>NA|TRBJ1-1|NA|TRBV6-2/TRBV6-3
TGTGCCAGCAGTTACTCGGGCAATCCGAACACTGAAGCTTTCTTT
CASSYSGNPNTEAFF
>NA|TRBJ2-7|NA|TRBV28
TGTGCCAGCAGCCCGCGGAAGACCACCTACGAGCAGTACTTC
CASSPRKTTYEQYF
>many|TRBJ2-7|NA|TRBV14
TGTGCCAGCAGCCGCGCATACGAGCAGTACTTC
CASSRAYEQYF
>many|TRBJ2-5|NA|TRBV3-1
TGTGCCAGCAGCCAGTCCCACCACGGCCTCCAAGAGACCCAGTACTTC
CASSQSHHGLQETQYF
>many|TRBJ2-7|TRBD1|TRBV6-8
TGTGCCAGCAGCCGCCAGAACCGGGACAGAGTCTACGAGCAGTACTTC
CASSRQNRDRVYEQYF
>NA|TRBJ1-4|TRBD1|TRBV5-3
TGTGCCAGCAGCTTGGGACAGAATGAAAAACTGTTTTTT
CASSLGQNEKLFF
>NA|TRBJ2-3|NA|TRBV2
TGTGCCAGCAGACCGGTGGAGGAGGGCACAGATACGCAGTATTTT
CASRPVEEGTDTQYF
>many|TRBJ1-5|TRBD1|TRBV12-3/TRBV12-4
TGTGCCAGCAGTGACGACAGGGCCGGCAATCAGCCCCAGCATTTT
CASSDDRAGNQPQHF
>NA|TRBJ1-1|NA|TRBV6-5
TGTGCCAGCAGTTACTCGAGGGGGTACGGGGGGGAAGCTTTCTTT
CASSYSRGYGGEAFF
>many|TRBJ1-1|NA|TRBV27
TGTGCCAGCAGCCTTTCCCCATATAACACTGAAGCTTTCTTT
CASSLSPYNTEAFF
>many|TRBJ1-1|NA|TRBV12-5
TGTGCTAGTGGATCTCTAATCAGGGCTGAAGCTTTCTTT
CASGSLIRAEAFF
>few|TRBJ1-6|NA|TRBV7-2
TGTGCCAGCAGCGGAGGGTGGGGCTGGGGGCGAGGTATCCTCCGCAACTATAATTCACCCCTCCACTTT
CASSGGWGWGRGILRNYNSPLHF
>NA|TRBJ1-1|NA|TRBV28
TGTGCCACACAGTCGGTCACTGAAGCTTTCTTT
CATQSVTEAFF
>NA|TRBJ2-2|NA|TRBV6-2/TRBV6-3
TGTGCCAGCAGTGGTCGACAGGTTAAGGCCGGGGAGCTGTTTTTT
CASSGRQVKAGELFF
>many|TRBJ2-1|TRBD2|TRBV19
TGTGCCAGTAGTATAGGTCTCCCACTAGCGGGACACCACAATGAGCAGTTCTTC
CASSIGLPLAGHHNEQFF